This entry lists 27 T cell receptor beta chains sequenced from one sample in a study of T-cell reconstitution after alpha-beta-depleted transplantation in children. Researchers prepared the TCRbeta library using unique molecular identifiers, the study reports. TCRdb reprocessed the PCR reads with MiXCR, giving one entry per CDR3 protein. This sample has hundreds of thousands of distinct CDR3 sequences, with roughly 8.2% found just once. Material: PBMCs, mostly from graft donor cells, obtained 180 days after TCRalphabeta/CD19-depleted stem cell transplant. These receptor sequences come from a male patient aged 10 to 17 who had a stem cell transplant for acute lymphoblastic leukemia, so the T cells may come from the graft donor.

This clonotype appeared many times. The chain links TRBV7-2 to TRBJ2-3, with TRBD1 matching over 10 bases. The germline V gene encodes CDR1 SGHTA and CDR2 FQGNSA. V was pared by 6 bases and J by 1 base, with 4 bases of the junction left unmatched. The CDR3 contains 15 residues. Here the CDR3 DNA reads TGTGCCAGCAGTGACAGGGGGCCCGGCACAGATACGCAGTATTTT. This sequence encodes CASSDRGPGTDTQYF.

As to this clonotype: A much larger clonotype is one base distant, so this may be a read error. The V and J genes are TRBV28 and TRBJ2-7, with D possibly being TRBD1 (6 bases). V gave up 6 bases and J gave up 6 bases, with 18 bases separating them. The germline V gene has CDR1 MDHEN and CDR2 SYDVKM. CDR3 size: 14 residues. The CDR3 loop is CASRPTGTTTEQYF. CDR3 sequence (DNA): TGTGCCAGCAGACCTACAGGGACCACAACCGAGCAGTACTTC.

This clonotype has a count of ten or more. The rearrangement joins TRBV24-1 to TRBJ2-1; D tentatively fits TRBD1 or TRBD2 (5 bases each). Looked up from germline, CDR1 is KGHDR and CDR2 is SFDVKD. The CDR3 contains 15 residues. The V end was cut by 1 base, the J end by 9 bases, with 15 bases between. CDR3 loop: CATSDFGTAPGEQFF. The DNA of the CDR3 is TGTGCCACCAGTGATTTTGGGACGGCCCCCGGTGAGCAGTTCTTC.

This clonotype has only a few counts. This sequence joins TRBV27 and TRBJ2-7; the match to TRBD2 covers 12 bases. The trim removed 5 bases at V and 3 bases at J, leaving 8 bases unmatched. Per the germline V gene, CDR1 is MNHEY and CDR2 is SMNVEV (reference sequence). This CDR3 region has 16 residues. In DNA, the CDR3 is TGTGCCAGCAGTGCCCCACTAGCGGGAGGCCTCTACGAGCAGTACTTC. Its protein product is CASSAPLAGGLYEQYF.

The V gene is TRBV6-2 or TRBV6-3, the J gene TRBJ1-1; no clear D gene. Per germline, CDR1 MNHEY and CDR2 SVGEGT. The length of the CDR3 is 16 residues. V was shortened by 0 bases and J by 0 bases, with 11 bases between the two germline ends. The CDR3 region is CASSYSMAGMNTEAFF. CDR3 DNA: TGTGCCAGCAGTTACTCGATGGCCGGGATGAACACTGAAGCTTTCTTT.

This clonotype came up many times. The chain couples TRBV20-1 to TRBJ2-2; 15 nucleotides match TRBD2. The V segment lost 6 bases and the J segment 4 bases; nucleotides outside the gene matches: 9. The CDR3 consists of 17 residues. Germline V gene sequence: CDR1 DFQATT, CDR2 SNEGSKA (reference sequence). The CDR3 reads CSATGLAGGPGTGELFF. The DNA for the CDR3 is TGCAGTGCCACTGGACTAGCGGGAGGGCCGGGCACCGGGGAGCTGTTTTTT.

This clonotype has ten or more counts. The rearrangement joins TRBV29-1 to TRBJ1-5; 8 bases are shared with TRBD1. J was trimmed by 6 bases and V by 6 bases; bases with no gene match: 7. The CDR3 is 13 residues long. Germline CDR1 is SQVTM and CDR2 is ANQGSEA. CDR3 sequence: CSVSTGAGQPQHF. The CDR3 nucleotides read TGCAGCGTCTCGACAGGGGCGGGTCAGCCCCAGCATTTT.

This clonotype was counted at least ten times. CDR3 coding DNA: TGCGCCAGCAGCTTGGGGTACCCCAAGGCTGGGGAGCTGTTTTTT. Translated: CASSLGYPKAGELFF. The chain links TRBV5-1 to TRBJ2-2, with D unclear. CDR1 is SGHRS and CDR2 is YFSETQ in the germline V gene. CDR3 length: 15 amino acids. The V end lost 0 bases, the J end lost 8 bases, and 14 bases lay between the germline ends.

This clonotype was picked up many times. This rearrangement joins TRBV7-8 to TRBJ2-1, with TRBD2 matching over 7 bases. Germline-derived CDR1 and CDR2 are SGHVS and FQNEAQ. With 5 bases clipped from V and 2 bases from J, the junction kept 6 bases outside the gene matches. The CDR3 contains 15 residues. For the CDR3, the DNA is TGTGCCAGCAGCCCGCGGCGGGGGACCTACAATGAGCAGTTCTTC. Translation: CASSPRRGTYNEQFF.

This clonotype was seen many times. The genes are TRBV25-1 and TRBJ1-1; D is unresolved. CDR1 is MGHDK, CDR2 SYGVNS, per germline. V was trimmed by 7 bases and J by 0 bases, leaving 15 bases between them. The CDR3 contains 15 residues. The CDR3 here is CASKPRGGMNTEAFF. The CDR3 DNA is TGTGCCAGCAAGCCTAGAGGAGGGATGAACACTGAAGCTTTCTTT.

This clonotype has ten or more counts. The rearrangement uses TRBV29-1 and TRBJ2-5; D is uncertain. V lost 4 bases to trimming and J lost 4 bases, with 19 bases between them. There are 15 residues in the CDR3. Per the germline V gene, CDR1 is SQVTM and CDR2 is ANQGSEA. Written as DNA, the CDR3 is TGCAGCGTTGTTTATAGCCCCAGTCAAGGAGAGACCCAGTACTTC. Its protein is CSVVYSPSQGETQYF.

This clonotype was counted ten times or more. The chain has TRBV28 and TRBJ2-7; D unresolved. V was trimmed by 8 bases and J by 2 bases, leaving 10 bases between them. Germline V gives CDR1 MDHEN, CDR2 SYDVKM. The CDR3 runs to 12 residues. The CDR3 spells CASGWGTYEQYF. In DNA form, the CDR3 reads TGTGCCAGCGGGTGGGGAACCTACGAGCAGTACTTC.

This clonotype was detected ten times or more. The V and J genes are TRBV20-1 and TRBJ1-5; 10 bases fit TRBD1. The germline V gene has CDR1 DFQATT and CDR2 SNEGSKA (reference sequence). This CDR3 has 13 residues. The V and J ends lost 7 bases and 6 bases, in that order; junction bases with no gene match: 6. The chain's CDR3 is CSVPGQGVQPQHF. The CDR3 DNA reads as TGCAGTGTTCCCGGACAGGGGGTTCAGCCCCAGCATTTT.

In this sample, this clonotype turned up many times. The rearrangement joins TRBV7-9 to TRBJ1-1; D is unclear. The V end lost 5 bases, the J end lost 0 bases, and 13 bases lay between the germline ends. The germline V gene encodes CDR1 SEHNR and CDR2 FQNEAQ (reference sequence). This CDR3 is 15 amino acids long. The CDR3 region has the DNA TGTGCCAGCAGCCCACGGGGAGGTATGAACACTGAAGCTTTCTTT. It yields the protein CASSPRGGMNTEAFF.

This clonotype was observed a handful of times. J is TRBJ1-4 and V is TRBV24-1; D not resolved. The CDR3 spans 9 residues. CDR1 and CDR2 from the germline V gene are KGHDR and SFDVKD. V lost 10 bases and J lost 4, with 0 bases in between. In DNA form, the CDR3 reads TGTGCCACTAATGAAAAACTGTTTTTT. This gives the protein CATNEKLFF.

This clonotype was seen ten or more times. J is TRBJ2-7 and V is TRBV6-5; no clear D. CDR3 length: 15 residues. The V gene's germline CDR1 is MNHEY and CDR2 SVGAGI. V was shortened by 6 bases and J by 2 bases, with 17 bases between the two germline ends. CDR3 protein: CASSHRVPGTYEQYF. DNA of the CDR3: TGTGCCAGCAGCCACCGGGTCCCTGGCACCTACGAGCAGTACTTC.

This clonotype was counted at least ten times. J is TRBJ2-5 and V is TRBV29-1, with unresolved D. CDR3 length: 10 residues. V was pared by 8 bases and J by 5 bases, with 9 bases between. Germline assignment: CDR1 SQVTM and CDR2 ANQGSEA. CDR3 residues: CSSRGETQYF. Written as DNA, the CDR3 is TGCAGCTCTCGTGGGGAGACCCAGTACTTC.

Concerning this clonotype: This could be a read error, since a much larger clone is one nucleotide away. The V and J genes are TRBV6-4 and TRBJ2-3; D is possibly TRBD1 (6 bases). Germline CDR1 MRHNA, CDR2 SNTAGT. The germline V and J ends were trimmed by 8 bases and 2 bases, with 23 bases remaining between them. CDR3 length: 17 amino acids. CDR3 nucleotide sequence: TGTGCCAGCGATGTCGGGGACAAGGAAATCCTCACAGATACGCAGTATTTT. Protein: CASDVGDKEILTDTQYF.

This clonotype was recorded at least ten times. This sequence joins TRBV7-9 and TRBJ2-3; D may correspond to TRBD1 or TRBD2 (5 bases each). This CDR3 region has 15 residues. Per the germline V gene, CDR1 is SEHNR and CDR2 is FQNEAQ (reference sequence). Trimming took off 2 bases at V and 0 bases at J, with 9 bases between the two ends. CDR3 loop: CASSLRDGSTDTQYF. CDR3 nucleotide sequence: TGTGCCAGCAGCTTAAGGGACGGAAGCACAGATACGCAGTATTTT.

This clonotype has at least ten counts. The chain links TRBV7-6 to TRBJ2-7; 10 bases agree with TRBD2. From germline, CDR1 is SGHVS and CDR2 FNYEAQ. The trim removed 1 base at V and 1 base at J, leaving 4 bases unmatched. There are 16 residues in the CDR3. This chain's CDR3 is CASSLVSGRGSYEQYF. The CDR3 bases are TGTGCCAGCAGCTTAGTCAGCGGGAGGGGGTCCTACGAGCAGTACTTC. The full variable domain, completed using reference TRBV7-6 and TRBJ2-7, is GAGVSQSPRYKVTKRGQDVALRCDPISGHVSLYWYRQALGQGPEFLTYFNYEAQQDKSGLPNDRFSAERPEGSISTLTIQRTEQRDSAMYRCASSLVSGRGSYEQYFGPGTRLTVT.

This clonotype was observed at least ten times. The chain uses TRBV7-3 and TRBJ2-3; possibly TRBD1 for D (5 bases). V lost 5 bases, J lost 2 bases, and 26 bases lay in between. The CDR3 length is 19 residues. CDR1 is SGHTA, CDR2 FQGTGA, per germline. The CDR3 region is CASSPRATYRKKDTDTQYF. The CDR3 DNA sequence: TGTGCCAGCAGCCCACGGGCGACCTACAGGAAGAAGGACACAGATACGCAGTATTTT.

The table lists this clonotype with many counts. The chain has TRBV6-5 and TRBJ1-5; D possibly corresponds to TRBD1 (5 bases). The germline CDR1 and CDR2 sequences are MNHEY and SVGAGI. The CDR3 runs 15 residues. The V end lost 2 bases, the J end lost 4 bases, and 12 bases lay between the germline ends. The CDR3 nucleotides read TGTGCCAGCAGTTACCAGGGTAGTTGGAATCAGCCCCAGCATTTT. This codes for CASSYQGSWNQPQHF.

This clonotype has at least ten counts. The rearrangement links TRBV6-1 to TRBJ1-2, with no clear D. Trimming removed 0 bases at V and 7 bases at J, with 12 bases between. Germline loops: CDR1 MNHNS, CDR2 SASEGT. This CDR3 is built from 14 residues. CDR3 sequence: CASSEARPVFGYTF. CDR3 sequence (DNA): TGTGCCAGCAGTGAAGCGAGGCCAGTTTTTGGCTACACCTTC.

The rearrangement links TRBV19 to TRBJ1-5, with TRBD1 identical over 7 bases. V dropped 5 bases and J dropped 1; count of bases not matched to a gene: 5. There are 15 residues in the CDR3. Per the germline V gene, CDR1 is LNHDA and CDR2 is SQIVND (reference sequence). The CDR3 sequence is CASSWDSTSNQPQHF. In nucleotides, the CDR3 is TGTGCCAGTAGTTGGGACAGTACCAGCAATCAGCCCCAGCATTTT.

The table lists this clonotype with a count of one. This may be a read error: a much more frequent sequence differs by one nucleotide. This rearrangement joins TRBV29-1 to TRBJ2-7; 8 bases line up with TRBD2. Germline loops: CDR1 SQVTM, CDR2 ANQGSEA. This CDR3 is built from 13 residues. J was trimmed by 11 bases and V by 6 bases; bases with no gene match: 15. The DNA for the CDR3 is TGCAGCGTGCTAAGAGCGGGAGCGGAAGAGGAGTACTTC. Translated, it gives CSVLRAGAEEEYF.

This chain connects TRBV6-1 to TRBJ2-2, with TRBD2 as a possible D gene (5 bases). The length of the CDR3 is 14 residues. V was clipped by 8 bases and J by 1 base, with 11 bases between them. From germline, CDR1 is MNHNS and CDR2 SASEGT. Here the CDR3 reads CASHLGLNTGELFF. The CDR3 coding sequence is TGTGCCAGCCACCTAGGACTGAACACCGGGGAGCTGTTTTTT.

In its sample, this clonotype was seen many times. The chain carries TRBV10-3 and TRBJ2-5; 11 bases align to TRBD1. Germline V gives CDR1 ENHRY, CDR2 SYGVKD. The length of the CDR3 is 15 residues. V lost 6 bases, J lost 2 bases, and 5 bases stayed unmatched. CDR3 amino acids: CAIRGQGDPQETQYF. The CDR3 nucleotides read TGTGCCATCAGGGGACAGGGGGACCCTCAAGAGACCCAGTACTTC.